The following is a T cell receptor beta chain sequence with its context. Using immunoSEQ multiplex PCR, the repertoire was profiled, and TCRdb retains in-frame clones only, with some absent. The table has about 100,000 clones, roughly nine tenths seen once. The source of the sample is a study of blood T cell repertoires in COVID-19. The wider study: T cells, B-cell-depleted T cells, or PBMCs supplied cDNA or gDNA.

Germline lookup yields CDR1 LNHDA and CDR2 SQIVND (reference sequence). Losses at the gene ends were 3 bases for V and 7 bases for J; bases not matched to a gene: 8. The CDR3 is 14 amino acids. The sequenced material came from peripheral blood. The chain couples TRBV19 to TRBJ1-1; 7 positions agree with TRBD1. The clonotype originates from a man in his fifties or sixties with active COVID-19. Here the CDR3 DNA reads TGTGCCAGTAGTATTCCGACAGGGACCGGTGAAGCTTTCTTT. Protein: CASSIPTGTGEAFF.